This T cell receptor beta chain emerged from a study of T cell repertoires in cytomegalovirus infection. Background on the study: Matching HLA type and CMV infection were both indicated by public TCR beta signatures.

The germline V gene has CDR1 LGHNT and CDR2 FRNRAP. V trimming: 6 bases; J trimming: 7 bases; junction bases outside the gene matches: 10. CDR3 length: 14 residues. Each CDR3 protein is one row after TCRdb ran MiXCR on the reads. The sample contains 80,000 to 90,000 distinct CDR3 sequences, under 55% of which appear only once. Points on this clonotype: Its target is not known.

V gene TRBV12-5 combines with J gene TRBJ1-2, with TRBD1 matching over 8 bases. The origin of this receptor is a human donor in good health (CMV status not recorded). Some clones in this sample may be carry-over from other donors' samples. Sequenced here: CD8+ T cells from cultured PBMCs, sampled from culture after CMV antigen stimulation. CDR3 nucleotide sequence: TGTGCTAGTGGATACTCGACAGGGGTTGGTGGCTACACCTTC. It translates to CASGYSTGVGGYTF.